This is a list of T cell receptor beta chains from one sample in a study of identical twins. TCRdb ran MiXCR on the 5' RACE reads and lists one entry per CDR3 protein. The data show about 530,000 distinct CDR3 sequences, around 20% seen once. A further study also used this sample, focusing on yellow fever vaccine responses in identical twins.

The sequenced sample consisted of CD4+ T cells sorted from blood. These TCRs come from a woman aged 18 to 35 in good health. CDR3s leave out the opening cysteine and the closing phenylalanine or tryptophan. The D gene is left open where the match is weak. Clone size is given for some rows only: seen once, a few or many times, or a class if the clone is expanded.

cdr3_length d_call j_call v_call clone_size cdr3_aa
13 TRBD1 TRBJ2-2 TRBV5-1 few ASRHGQANTGELF
14 TRBD2 TRBJ2-7 TRBV20-1 few SARTSGSLNSYEQY
11 - TRBJ2-5 TRBV15 - ATSIAPGETQY
13 TRBD2 TRBJ2-7 TRBV12-3/TRBV12-4 few ASSLFPSGSYEQY
11 - TRBJ2-5 TRBV5-1 - ASSFEGVETQY
11 - TRBJ2-3 TRBV5-1 - ASRVDLPNTQY
15 TRBD2 TRBJ2-2 TRBV3-1 - ASRRTSGRLNTGELF
14 TRBD2 TRBJ2-5 TRBV5-1 - ASSYSSGAVQETQY
13 TRBD1 TRBJ2-5 TRBV24-1 - ATSSTGGVQETQY
13 TRBD2 TRBJ2-3 TRBV20-1 few SASSQRGYTDTQY
13 TRBD1 TRBJ2-2 TRBV11-2 few ASSTTGANTGELF
12 - TRBJ2-2 TRBV12-3/TRBV12-4 many ASSLLGFTGELF
11 - TRBJ1-2 TRBV12-3/TRBV12-4 - ASMQTVNYGYT
14 TRBD2 TRBJ2-1 TRBV5-4 - ASSASRGGFNNEQF
9 - TRBJ1-2 TRBV20-1 few SARQEPFYT
12 TRBD2 TRBJ2-2 TRBV20-1 few SASPSSGTGELF
14 TRBD2 TRBJ2-7 TRBV5-1 - ASSPGTSGSAYEQY
14 TRBD2 TRBJ2-1 TRBV12-3/TRBV12-4 many ATTPRASGIGGEQF
14 - TRBJ2-3 TRBV4-1 - ASSQASSRPIDTQY
11 TRBD1 TRBJ1-2 TRBV7-2 - ASRPGTGYGYT
12 TRBD1 TRBJ1-2 TRBV6-1 few ASNRLDRNYGYT
12 - TRBJ2-3 TRBV5-4 - ASSLYSSTDTQY
12 - TRBJ2-2 TRBV20-1 - SASRMTEAGELF
16 TRBD2 TRBJ2-1 TRBV11-2 few ASSPGRGVAGGFNEQF
13 TRBD1 TRBJ1-1 TRBV11-3 - ASSLGQGGMSEAF
15 TRBD2 TRBJ2-7 TRBV18 - ASSPPGPAGMNYEQY
12 - TRBJ1-1 TRBV3-1 - ASSLHGRDTEAF
11 TRBD2 TRBJ2-2 TRBV20-1 - SARLAGGGELF
14 TRBD1 TRBJ1-6 TRBV15 - ATRGTASSYNSPLH
14 TRBD2 TRBJ2-3 TRBV20-1 - SARESLAGGEDTQY
12 TRBD2 TRBJ2-7 TRBV5-1 many ASSLSSGIYEQY
11 - TRBJ2-2 TRBV4-1 few ASGASNTGELF
10 TRBD2 TRBJ2-1 TRBV29-1 many SVRLAGGGQF
14 TRBD1 TRBJ2-2 TRBV20-1 - SARKETGQLTGELF
14 - TRBJ1-6 TRBV19 - ASSIRTTGSDSPLH
13 TRBD2 TRBJ2-1 TRBV20-1 - SARLLAGSYNEQF
13 - TRBJ2-6 TRBV6-2/TRBV6-3 - ASSYRGPGANVLT
14 - TRBJ2-3 TRBV7-2 few ASSLDIMGSFDTQY
11 - TRBJ2-7 TRBV2 - ASTFQSGTTQY
13 TRBD1 TRBJ2-7 TRBV9 - ASSVEGQGANEQY
16 - TRBJ2-3 TRBV11-1 - ASSLNPVITGSTDTQY
13 - TRBJ1-6 TRBV7-6 many ASSLARTADSPLH
13 TRBD2 TRBJ2-5 TRBV28 few ASTGWSGGQETQY
14 - TRBJ2-1 TRBV12-3/TRBV12-4 - ASSKKRGSSYNEQF
15 TRBD2 TRBJ2-3 TRBV20-1 - CARDWTSGSRTDTQY
11 - TRBJ2-7 TRBV12-3/TRBV12-4 few ASSLHRNYEQY
13 - TRBJ2-4 TRBV20-1 - SAEQGPGAKNIQY
14 TRBD1 TRBJ2-5 TRBV6-2/TRBV6-3 - ASSYTPGQGLETQY
18 - TRBJ2-2 TRBV5-1 few ASTPRRMTPDPPNTGELF
12 - TRBJ2-5 TRBV5-1 - ASTVVGLQETQY
12 TRBD2 TRBJ2-7 TRBV9 - ASSKKTSGNEQY